This T cell receptor (beta chain) was documented in a study of shared clonotypes between healthy human individuals. On this clone itself: The antigen remains unidentified.

With V trimmed by 7 bases and J by 3 bases, 9 bases remained unmatched. Germline lookup yields CDR1 GTSNPN and CDR2 SVGIG (reference sequence). The CDR3 length is 14 residues. Samples underwent the assay at deep level. TCRdb's copy holds only in-frame clones and misses some; the assay was immunoSEQ multiplex PCR. The sample lists 1,400,000 or so clones, 97% to 99% seen once, with 0.36% in the top ten. General study findings and limits: The study found lower generation probabilities in non-shared clonotypes than in those shared by all four donors.

Healthy HIV-negative adults without recent acute infections or vaccinations served as donors. What was sequenced was naive CD4+ T cells sorted from blood. Subset given: CD45RA+ positively selected. This clonotype originated in a man aged 25 to 45 in good health. The chain combines TRBV30 with TRBJ2-1; the match to TRBD2 covers 7 bases. The CDR3 here is CAFTRLAFYNEQFF. CDR3 DNA sequence: TGTGCCTTTACGCGACTAGCCTTCTACAATGAGCAGTTCTTC.